The source of this T cell receptor beta chain is a study of cytomegalovirus exposure and HLA in healthy donors. This clone occurred a few times. What it binds is not known. General study points: 150 to 200 TCR beta chains were listed as cytomegalovirus-associated. A prior analysis recorded that most TCR beta V segments were productive about 90% or about 30% of the time.

Germline-derived CDR1 and CDR2 are MDHEN and SYDVKM. V dropped 7 bases and J dropped 2; count of bases not matched to a gene: 6. The CDR3 length is 15 residues. PCR primers comprised 60 Vbeta and 13 Jbeta primers. The data were produced by immunoSEQ multiplex PCR, yet TCRdb's version contains in-frame clones alone and is incomplete. In the table there are over 100,000 clones, around 78% of which are singletons. The TCR sequence derives from a woman younger than 45 in good health and CMV-seropositive. The material sequenced was PBMCs. The rearrangement links TRBV28 to TRBJ1-5, with TRBD1 matching 9 bases. The CDR3 bases are TGTGCCAGCATTATACAGGGGGCAGGCAATCAGCCCCAGCATTTT. It encodes CASIIQGAGNQPQHF.